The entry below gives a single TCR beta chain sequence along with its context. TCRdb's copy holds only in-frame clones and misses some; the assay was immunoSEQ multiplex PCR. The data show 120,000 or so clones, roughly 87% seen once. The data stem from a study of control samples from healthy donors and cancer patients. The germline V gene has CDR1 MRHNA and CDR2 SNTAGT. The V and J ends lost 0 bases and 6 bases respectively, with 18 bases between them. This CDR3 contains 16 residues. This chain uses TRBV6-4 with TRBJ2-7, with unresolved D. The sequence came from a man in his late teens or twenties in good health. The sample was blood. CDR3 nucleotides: TGTGCCAGCAGTGACTCGATGTCTGCAGTGTCGGGCGAGCAGTACTTC. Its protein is CASSDSMSAVSGEQYF.